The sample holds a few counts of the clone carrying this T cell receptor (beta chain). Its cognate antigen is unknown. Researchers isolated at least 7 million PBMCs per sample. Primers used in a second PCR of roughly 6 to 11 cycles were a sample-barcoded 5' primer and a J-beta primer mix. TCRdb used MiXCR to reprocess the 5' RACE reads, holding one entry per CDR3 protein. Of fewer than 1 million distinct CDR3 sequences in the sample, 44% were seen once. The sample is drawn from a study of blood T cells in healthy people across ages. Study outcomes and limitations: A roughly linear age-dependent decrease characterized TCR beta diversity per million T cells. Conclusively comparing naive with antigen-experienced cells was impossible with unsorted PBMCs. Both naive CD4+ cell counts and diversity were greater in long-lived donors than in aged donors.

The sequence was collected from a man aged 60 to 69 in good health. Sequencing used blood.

The CDR3 sequence is CASSPGTPRSEQFF. The CDR3 region has the DNA TGTGCCAGCAGCCCCGGGACGCCAAGGAGTGAGCAGTTCTTC. The gene calls are TRBV28 and TRBJ2-1; D might be TRBD1 or TRBD2, each matching 5 bases. This CDR3 spans 14 amino acids. Trimming stripped 6 bases from V and 9 bases from J, with 18 bases between. Per the germline V gene, CDR1 is MDHEN and CDR2 is SYDVKM. Combining the CDR3 with reference TRBV28 and TRBJ2-1 gives the whole variable domain DVKVTQSSRYLVKRTGEKVFLECVQDMDHENMFWYRQDPGLGLRLIYFSYDVKMKEKGDIPEGYSVSREKKERFSLILESASTNQTSMYLCASSPGTPRSEQFFGPGTRLTVL.